Here is one TCR beta chain with its context. Its matching antigen is unknown. This CDR3 spans 14 amino acids. Germline V gene sequence: CDR1 SGHRS, CDR2 YFSETQ. Trimming at V came to 5 bases and at J to 5 bases, leaving 8 bases not matched to a gene. The record originates from a study of cytomegalovirus exposure and HLA in healthy donors. Study observations and caveats: Across HLA loci, a later analysis found differing TCR association rates, with DRB1 most and HLA-C fewest.

A multiplex PCR was run with 60 Vbeta primers and 13 Jbeta primers. Produced via immunoSEQ multiplex PCR; TCRdb's table is partial and in-frame only. The sample has 150,000 or so clones; about 84% are singletons. Sequenced: PBMCs. This sequence was found in a woman in her forties in good health and CMV-seropositive. The rearrangement links TRBV5-1 to TRBJ2-7, with 9 bases aligning to TRBD1. The CDR3 DNA reads as TGCGCCAGCAGGTTTGGACAGGGGAACCACGAGCAGTACTTC. It yields the protein CASRFGQGNHEQYF.